This TCR beta chain is from a study of blood T cells in healthy people across ages. Donation came from healthy Caucasian individuals in Russia who were aged roughly 6 to 95. There are a few counts of this clonotype. The use of a sample-barcoded 5' primer and a J-beta primer mix characterized a second PCR of about 7 to 12 cycles. CDR3-containing paired-end reads numbered at least 2.5 million in each sample. One entry per CDR3 protein, called by TCRdb with MiXCR from the 5' RACE reads. The sample has approximately 830,000 distinct CDR3 sequences, approximately 67% seen once; the top ten hold approximately 30%. V lost 2 bases to trimming and J lost 7 bases, with 9 bases between them. The V gene's germline CDR1 is SGHTA and CDR2 FQGNSA. The CDR3 has 13 residues.

This rearrangement joins TRBV7-2 to TRBJ2-1; a possible D gene is TRBD2 (6 bases). The receptor was isolated from a man aged 30 to 45 in good health. The sequenced material came from blood. CDR3 protein: CASSLQEGNEQFF. DNA for the CDR3: TGTGCCAGCAGCTTACAGGAGGGGAATGAGCAGTTCTTC.